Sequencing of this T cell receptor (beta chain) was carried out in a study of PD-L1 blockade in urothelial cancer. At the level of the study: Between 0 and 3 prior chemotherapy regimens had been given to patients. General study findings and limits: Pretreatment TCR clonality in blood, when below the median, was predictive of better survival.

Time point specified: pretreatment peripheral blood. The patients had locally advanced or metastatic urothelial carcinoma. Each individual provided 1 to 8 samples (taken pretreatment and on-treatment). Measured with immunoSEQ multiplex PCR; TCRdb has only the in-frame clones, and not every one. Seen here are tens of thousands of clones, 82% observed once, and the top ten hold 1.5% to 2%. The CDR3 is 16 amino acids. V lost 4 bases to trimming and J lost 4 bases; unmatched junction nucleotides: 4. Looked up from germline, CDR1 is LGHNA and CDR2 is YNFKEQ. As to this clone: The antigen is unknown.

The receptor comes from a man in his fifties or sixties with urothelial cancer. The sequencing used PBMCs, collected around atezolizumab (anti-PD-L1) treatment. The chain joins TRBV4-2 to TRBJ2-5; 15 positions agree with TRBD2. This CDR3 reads CASSLGLAGGLETQYF. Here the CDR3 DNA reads TGTGCCAGCAGCCTCGGACTAGCGGGAGGGCTAGAGACCCAGTACTTC.